Below are 14 T cell receptor beta chains sequenced from a single sample in a study of neurological immune-mediated disorders. The time point was: longitudinal time-point 3. MiXCR, run by TCRdb on the 5' RACE reads, gives a single entry per CDR3 protein. Here the sample spans roughly 45,000 distinct CDR3 sequences, approximately 12% being singletons. The sequenced sample consisted of PBMCs. These receptors all come from a young man in good health.

This clonotype was counted at least ten times. This rearrangement joins TRBV28 to TRBJ2-7, with TRBD1 matching 7 bases. The V segment lost 6 bases and the J segment 2 bases; nucleotides outside the gene matches: 4. CDR1 and CDR2 from the germline V gene are MDHEN and SYDVKM. This CDR3 region has 13 residues. Written as DNA, the CDR3 is TGTGCCAGCAGCTACGGACAGGCCTACGAGCAGTACTTC. Translating gives CASSYGQAYEQYF.

The chain recombines TRBV7-6 with TRBJ2-7; D could derive from TRBD1 or TRBD2 (6 bases each). In germline, CDR1 is SGHVS, CDR2 FNYEAQ. Trimming took 5 bases from V and 4 from J, leaving 21 bases between them. CDR3 length: 16 amino acids. CDR3 sequence: CASSPLGGLILYEQYF. DNA of the CDR3: TGTGCCAGCAGCCCCCTTGGGGGGCTGATACTTTACGAGCAGTACTTC.

The chain recombines TRBV7-6 with TRBJ2-5; D is unresolved. CDR1 is SGHVS, CDR2 FNYEAQ, per germline. This CDR3 has 13 amino acids. With 6 bases removed from V and 2 bases from J, the gap between germline ends came to 10 bases. The CDR3 DNA reads as TGTGCCAGCAGTCAAGTTCATCAAGAGACCCAGTACTTC. Encoded protein: CASSQVHQETQYF.

By sample share, this clonotype is medium-sized. The limits of the CDR3 on the DNA are not certain, so only TCRdb's listed CDR3 is given. The genes are TRBV5-1 and TRBJ2-7; the table names TRBD2, a call not compared with the DNA. Both ends counted, the CDR3 spans 14 residues. Germline values: CDR1 SGHRS, CDR2 YFSETQ. CDR3 sequence: CASSRAGPRDEQYF.

There are many counts of this clonotype. The chain joins TRBV5-1 to TRBJ2-2; no clear D gene. V lost 6 bases and J 1 base, leaving 7 bases between the germline ends. The CDR3 covers 13 residues. Germline values: CDR1 SGHRS, CDR2 YFSETQ. As DNA, the CDR3 is TGCGCCAGCAATGACGGGAACACCGGGGAGCTGTTTTTT. Translated, it gives CASNDGNTGELFF.

This clonotype was counted ten times or more. The chain employs TRBV5-1 and TRBJ1-1; the D gene is possibly TRBD1 (5 bases). Germline loops: CDR1 SGHRS, CDR2 YFSETQ. V gave up 0 bases and J gave up 1 base, with 7 bases separating them. The CDR3 sequence is 14 residues long. In nucleotides, the CDR3 is TGCGCCAGCAGCTTGGGGGGGACGAACACTGAAGCTTTCTTT. Translating gives CASSLGGTNTEAFF.

This clonotype has only a few counts. This rearrangement joins TRBV29-1 to TRBJ2-7, with 15 bases that match TRBD2. The J segment lost 4 bases and the V segment lost 5 bases, leaving 3 bases of the junction unmatched. The CDR3 contains 14 residues. Germline V CDR1 and CDR2: SQVTM, ANQGSEA. The CDR3 nucleotides are TGCAGCGTTCGGACTAGCGGGAGGGGTTACGAGCAGTACTTC. This translates into CSVRTSGRGYEQYF.

This clonotype was observed at least ten times. The genes are TRBV27 and TRBJ1-2, with D possibly TRBD1 on 5 matching bases. This CDR3 has 17 amino acids. V lost 0 bases and J lost 2, with 16 bases in between. In germline, CDR1 is MNHEY, CDR2 SMNVEV (reference sequence). CDR3 protein: CASSLSPTGLPNYGYTF. The CDR3 DNA follows: TGTGCCAGCAGTTTATCCCCTACGGGGCTACCGAACTATGGCTACACCTTC.

For this clonotype: With a much larger clone just one base away, this may be a read error. J is TRBJ2-1 and V is TRBV5-1, with D possibly TRBD2 on 5 matching bases. V was cut by 1 base and J by 8 bases, with 16 bases left in between. Germline CDR1 and CDR2: SGHRS and YFSETQ. The length of the CDR3 is 15 residues. CDR3 amino acids: CASSLSSAGYDEQFF. CDR3 nucleotides: TGCGCCAGCAGCTTGAGTAGCGCAGGATACGATGAGCAGTTCTTC. Combining the CDR3 with reference TRBV5-1 and TRBJ2-1 gives the whole variable domain KAGVTQTPRYLIKTRGQQVTLSCSPISGHRSVSWYQQTPGQGLQFLFEYFSETQRNKGNFPGRFSGRQFSNSRSEMNVSTLELGDSALYLCASSLSSAGYDEQFFGPGTRLTVL.

This clonotype was observed at least ten times. This chain links TRBV10-2 with TRBJ2-3; D gene unclear. The CDR3 covers 11 residues. Germline CDR1 and CDR2: WSHSY and SAAADI. Trimming left V 5 bases short and J 5 bases short, with 5 bases between. CDR3 sequence (DNA): TGCGCCAGCAGTAAGAGAGATACGCAGTATTTT. Amino acids: CASSKRDTQYF.

This clonotype was counted at least ten times. The chain carries TRBV6-1 and TRBJ2-5; 13 bases agree with TRBD2. After removal of 10 bases from V and 1 base from J, the junction contained 6 bases not matched to a gene. The CDR3 contains 15 residues. CDR1 and CDR2 (germline): MNHNS, SASEGT. For the CDR3, the DNA is TGTGCCACCCCCAGACTAGCGGGGGGCCAAGAGACCCAGTACTTC. This encodes CATPRLAGGQETQYF.

The sample holds many counts of this clonotype. As DNA, the CDR3 is TGTGCCAGCATCGCCCGTATAGAGTCCTACGAGCAGTACTTC. Residues: CASIARIESYEQYF. This rearrangement joins TRBV5-5 to TRBJ2-7; D gene ambiguous. V lost 6 bases and J lost 1, with 14 bases in between. Germline V gene sequence: CDR1 SGHKS, CDR2 YYEKEE (reference sequence). The CDR3 runs to 14 residues.

The rearrangement links TRBV28 to TRBJ2-1; D gene uncertain. The germline V and J ends were trimmed by 6 bases and 6 bases, with 27 bases remaining between them. The CDR3 has 18 amino acids. Germline loops: CDR1 MDHEN, CDR2 SYDVKM. The CDR3 bases are TGTGCCAGCAGCGTAATACCGATTAAGGCCGTTGATAGCAATGAGCAGTTCTTC. Amino acid sequence: CASSVIPIKAVDSNEQFF.

In its sample, this clonotype was seen many times. The rearrangement joins TRBV20-1 to TRBJ2-5; 8 bases align to TRBD2. J gave up 6 bases and V 8 bases, and 8 bases lay outside the gene matches. CDR3 length: 12 residues. The V gene's germline CDR1 is DFQATT and CDR2 SNEGSKA (reference sequence). DNA of the CDR3: TGCAGTCCGGGGGGGGAGGCGAAGACCCAGTACTTC. This sequence encodes CSPGGEAKTQYF.